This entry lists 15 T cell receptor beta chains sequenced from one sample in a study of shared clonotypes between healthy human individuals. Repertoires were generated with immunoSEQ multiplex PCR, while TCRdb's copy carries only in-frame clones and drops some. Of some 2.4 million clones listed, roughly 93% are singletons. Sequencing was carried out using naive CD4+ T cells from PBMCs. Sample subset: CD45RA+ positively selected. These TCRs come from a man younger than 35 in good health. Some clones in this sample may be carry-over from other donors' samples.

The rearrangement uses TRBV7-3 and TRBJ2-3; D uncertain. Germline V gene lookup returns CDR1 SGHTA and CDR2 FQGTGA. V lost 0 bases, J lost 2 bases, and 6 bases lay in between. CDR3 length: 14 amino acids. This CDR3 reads CASSLTVPTDTQYF. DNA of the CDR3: TGTGCCAGCAGCTTAACCGTCCCCACAGATACGCAGTATTTT.

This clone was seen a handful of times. Here the CDR3 DNA reads TGCGCCAGCAGCGGACAGGGAAAGTACACTGAAGCTTTCTTT. It specifies CASSGQGKYTEAFF. This sequence joins TRBV5-1 and TRBJ1-1; TRBD1 matches 8 bases. The germline gives CDR1 SGHRS, CDR2 YFSETQ. The CDR3 length is 14 residues. V lost 4 bases to trimming and J lost 3 bases; unmatched junction nucleotides: 5.

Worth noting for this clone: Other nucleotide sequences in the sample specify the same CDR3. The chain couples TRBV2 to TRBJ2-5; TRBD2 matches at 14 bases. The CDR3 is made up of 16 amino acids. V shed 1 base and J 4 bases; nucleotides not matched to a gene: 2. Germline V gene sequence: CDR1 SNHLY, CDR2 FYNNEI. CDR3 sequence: CASSEGGLAGGETQYF. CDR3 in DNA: TGTGCCAGCAGTGAAGGCGGACTAGCGGGAGGAGAGACCCAGTACTTC.

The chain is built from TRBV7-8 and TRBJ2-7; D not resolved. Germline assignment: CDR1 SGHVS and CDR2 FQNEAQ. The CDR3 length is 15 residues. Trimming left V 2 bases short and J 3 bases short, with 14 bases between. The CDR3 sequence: CASSLTSHQNYEQYF. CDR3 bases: TGTGCCAGCAGCTTAACCTCGCATCAGAACTACGAGCAGTACTTC.

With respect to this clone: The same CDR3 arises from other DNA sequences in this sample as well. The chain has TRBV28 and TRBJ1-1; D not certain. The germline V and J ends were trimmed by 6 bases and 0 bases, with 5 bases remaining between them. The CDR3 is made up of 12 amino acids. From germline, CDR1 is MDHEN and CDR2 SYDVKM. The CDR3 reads CASSAVNTEAFF. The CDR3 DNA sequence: TGTGCCAGCAGCGCGGTGAACACTGAAGCTTTCTTT.

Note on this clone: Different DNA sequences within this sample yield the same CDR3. The CDR3 nucleotides are TGTGCCAGCAGCCCACCAGGGGGGACTGAAGCTTTCTTT. Residues: CASSPPGGTEAFF. The rearrangement joins TRBV6-5 to TRBJ1-1; 7 bases line up with TRBD1. The V gene's germline CDR1 is MNHEY and CDR2 SVGAGI. Germline trimming cut 6 bases from V and 5 bases from J; bases unmatched to any gene: 6. The CDR3 contains 13 residues.

In nucleotides, the CDR3 is TGTGCCAGCAGCTTATCGGGACTCTACTACGAGCAGTACTTC. Encoded protein: CASSLSGLYYEQYF. The J gene is TRBJ2-7, the V gene TRBV7-9, with D tentatively TRBD2 (6 bases). V was shortened by 2 bases and J by 3 bases, with 11 bases between the two germline ends. Germline V gene sequence: CDR1 SEHNR, CDR2 FQNEAQ (reference sequence). This CDR3 has 14 amino acids.

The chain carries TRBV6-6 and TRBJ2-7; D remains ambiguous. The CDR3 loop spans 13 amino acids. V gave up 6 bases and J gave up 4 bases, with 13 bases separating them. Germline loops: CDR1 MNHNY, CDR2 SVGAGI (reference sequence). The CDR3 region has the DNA TGTGCCAGCAGCTCTCATCCGGTATACGAGCAGTACTTC. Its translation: CASSSHPVYEQYF.

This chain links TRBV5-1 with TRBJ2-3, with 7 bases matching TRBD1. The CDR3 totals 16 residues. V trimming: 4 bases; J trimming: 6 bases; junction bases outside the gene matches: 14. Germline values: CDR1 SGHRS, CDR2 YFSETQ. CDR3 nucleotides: TGCGCCAGCAGCACAGGACAGGCAAGTTCAGGTGATACGCAGTATTTT. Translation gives CASSTGQASSGDTQYF.

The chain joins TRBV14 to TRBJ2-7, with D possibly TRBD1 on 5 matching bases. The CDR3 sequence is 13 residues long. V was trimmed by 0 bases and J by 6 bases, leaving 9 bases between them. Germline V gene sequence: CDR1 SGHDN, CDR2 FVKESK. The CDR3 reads CASSQDATAEQYF. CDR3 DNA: TGTGCCAGCAGCCAAGATGCGACAGCCGAGCAGTACTTC.

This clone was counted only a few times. The CDR3 DNA follows: TGTGCCAGCAGCCAAGCGGGATATGGCTACACCTTC. Translating it yields CASSQAGYGYTF. The genes are TRBV7-2 and TRBJ1-2; D is ambiguous. The length of the CDR3 is 12 residues. Germline values: CDR1 SGHTA, CDR2 FQGNSA. Trimming took off 5 bases at V and 5 bases at J, with 9 bases between the two ends.

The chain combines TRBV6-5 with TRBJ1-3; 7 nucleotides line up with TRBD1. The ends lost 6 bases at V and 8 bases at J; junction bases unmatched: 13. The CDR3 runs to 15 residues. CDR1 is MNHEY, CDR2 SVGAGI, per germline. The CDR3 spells CASRRDRVIADTIYF. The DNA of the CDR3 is TGTGCCAGCAGGAGAGACAGGGTGATCGCGGACACCATATATTTT.

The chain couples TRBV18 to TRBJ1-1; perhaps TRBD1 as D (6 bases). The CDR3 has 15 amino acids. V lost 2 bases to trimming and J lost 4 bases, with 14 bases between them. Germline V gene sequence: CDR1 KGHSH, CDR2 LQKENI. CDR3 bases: TGTGCCAGCTCACCAAGGGGGGGTATTCGCACTGAAGCTTTCTTT. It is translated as CASSPRGGIRTEAFF.

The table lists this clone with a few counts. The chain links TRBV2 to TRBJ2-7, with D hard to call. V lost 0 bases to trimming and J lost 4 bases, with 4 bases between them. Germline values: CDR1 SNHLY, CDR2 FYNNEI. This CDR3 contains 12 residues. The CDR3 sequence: CASSEARYEQYF. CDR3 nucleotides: TGTGCCAGCAGTGAAGCCAGGTACGAGCAGTACTTC.

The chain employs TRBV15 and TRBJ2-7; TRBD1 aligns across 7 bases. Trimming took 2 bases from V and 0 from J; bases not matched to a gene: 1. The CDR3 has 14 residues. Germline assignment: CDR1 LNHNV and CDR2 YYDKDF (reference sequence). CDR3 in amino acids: CATSRRDSSYEQYF. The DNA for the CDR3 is TGTGCCACCAGCAGACGGGACAGCTCCTACGAGCAGTACTTC.